Each of the 28 T cell receptor beta chains below was sequenced from the same sample in a study of blood T cell repertoires in COVID-19. The method was immunoSEQ multiplex PCR; TCRdb's version includes in-frame clones alone and lacks a portion of them. The table shows a few hundred thousand clones, with around 85% occurring only once. Material for sequencing was peripheral blood. The source is a woman between 18 and 30 years old with acute or convalescent COVID-19.

This clone has only a few counts. The genes are TRBV30 and TRBJ1-5, with TRBD1 as a possible D gene (5 bases). Trimming stripped 0 bases from V and 3 bases from J, with 6 bases between. The germline V gene encodes CDR1 GTSNPN and CDR2 SVGIG (reference sequence). The CDR3 contains 13 residues. The CDR3, as DNA: TGTGCCTGGAGTGTAGGGGCCAATCAGCCCCAGCATTTT. Its translation: CAWSVGANQPQHF.

This chain links TRBV28 with TRBJ1-1, with 10 bases that match TRBD1. Germline values: CDR1 MDHEN, CDR2 SYDVKM. V was clipped by 3 bases and J by 11 bases; unmatched bases: 6. The CDR3 consists of 13 residues. CDR3 sequence: CASSFRDRGYAFF. CDR3 bases: TGTGCCAGCAGTTTTAGGGACAGGGGATACGCTTTCTTT.

This clone was picked up a small number of times. CDR3 sequence: CASSYIAGGPGKAQYF. As DNA, the CDR3 is TGTGCCAGCAGCTATATAGCGGGGGGCCCGGGGAAGGCGCAGTATTTT. This chain connects TRBV3-1 (or the pseudogene TRBV3-2) to TRBJ2-3; 10 bases line up with TRBD2. The V segment lost 5 bases and the J segment 10 bases; nucleotides outside the gene matches: 15. Per germline, CDR1 LGHDT and CDR2 YNNKEL (reference sequence). The CDR3 loop spans 16 amino acids.

The CDR3 reads CASSDGRFYGYTF. CDR3 bases: TGTGCCAGCAGTGATGGCAGGTTTTATGGCTACACCTTC. The chain employs TRBV6-4 and TRBJ1-2, with no clear D. Germline V gene data show CDR1 as MRHNA and CDR2 as SNTAGT. The CDR3 contains 13 residues. V lost 3 bases and J 5 bases, leaving 10 bases between the germline ends.

The rearrangement links TRBV5-1 to TRBJ2-1; 8 bases line up with TRBD2. CDR1 and CDR2 (germline): SGHRS, YFSETQ. With V trimmed by 7 bases and J by 6 bases, 12 bases remained unmatched. The CDR3 sequence is 15 residues long. The CDR3 DNA reads TGCGCCAGCTATGACCCCGGACTAGCAGGCAATGAGCAGTTCTTC. This translates into CASYDPGLAGNEQFF.

V gene TRBV6-5 combines with J gene TRBJ2-7; D ambiguous. V lost 8 bases, J lost 1 base, and 3 bases lay in between. CDR3 length: 10 amino acids. Germline V gene lookup returns CDR1 MNHEY and CDR2 SVGAGI. For the CDR3, the DNA is TGTGCCAGCCTATCCTACGAGCAGTACTTC. Protein product: CASLSYEQYF.

The rearrangement uses TRBV30 and TRBJ2-1, with D unresolved. Germline-derived CDR1 and CDR2 are GTSNPN and SVGIG (reference sequence). The CDR3 length is 14 residues. The V end was cut by 0 bases, the J end by 7 bases, with 13 bases between. Here the CDR3 DNA reads TGTGCCTGGAGTGTACTATCGTCGGAGAATGAGCAGTTCTTC. Its translation: CAWSVLSSENEQFF. Drawing the rest from reference TRBV30 and TRBJ2-1, the complete variable domain is SQTIHQWPATLVQPVGSPLSLECTVEGTSNPNLYWYRQAAGRGLQLLFYSVGIGQISSEVPQNLSASRPQDRQFILSSKKLLLSDSGFYLCAWSVLSSENEQFFGPGTRLTVL.

The V call is TRBV10-3, the J call TRBJ1-4; 7 nucleotides align to TRBD1. V lost 2 bases, J lost 3 bases, and 0 bases stayed unmatched. The germline V gene encodes CDR1 ENHRY and CDR2 SYGVKD. CDR3 size: 14 residues. CDR3 sequence reads: CAISEGTANEKLFF. The DNA for the CDR3 is TGTGCCATCAGTGAGGGGACAGCTAATGAAAAACTGTTTTTT.

In nucleotides, the CDR3 is TGCGCCAGCAGCCAAGAACGCGGCCCAGGGTCCACCACCCTAGCCAAAAACATTCAGTACTTC. This sequence encodes CASSQERGPGSTTLAKNIQYF. This chain connects TRBV4-1 to TRBJ2-4, with D possibly TRBD1 on 5 matching bases. Germline assignment: CDR1 MGHRA and CDR2 YSYEKL. Trimming cost V 0 bases and J 0 bases, with 24 bases left between them. The CDR3 extends over 21 amino acids.

The rearrangement joins TRBV2 to TRBJ1-2, with D perhaps TRBD1 (6 bases). V was cut by 2 bases and J by 8 bases, with 18 bases left in between. Germline V gives CDR1 SNHLY, CDR2 FYNNEI. The CDR3 runs 15 residues. The CDR3 DNA sequence: TGTGCCAGCAGTGAAATGGCAGGGGTTAATAGGGGCTACACCTTC. Encoded protein: CASSEMAGVNRGYTF.

This clone was found a few times. This chain's CDR3 is CASGDRENQPQHF. The CDR3 DNA sequence: TGTGCCAGCGGGGACAGGGAAAATCAGCCCCAGCATTTT. The rearrangement links TRBV9 to TRBJ1-5, with 9 bases lining up with TRBD1. Trimming cost V 7 bases and J 4 bases; bases outside gene matches: 3. The CDR3 contains 13 residues. Germline V gene lookup returns CDR1 SGDLS and CDR2 YYNGEE.

The table lists this clone with a few counts. The chain recombines TRBV3-1 (or the pseudogene TRBV3-2) with TRBJ2-5, with 7 bases aligning to TRBD1. Germline assignment: CDR1 LGHDT and CDR2 YNNKEL (reference sequence). There are 14 residues in the CDR3. The V gene end was trimmed by 6 bases and the J gene end by 7 bases; junction bases not matched to a gene: 11. The CDR3 sequence is CASSPDRTRGTQYF. CDR3 in DNA: TGTGCCAGCAGTCCGGACAGGACTCGTGGGACCCAGTACTTC.

This clone has a single count. The chain carries TRBV6-1 and TRBJ1-4; no clear D gene. Trimming shortened V by 1 base and J by 3 bases, and 9 bases separated the two germline ends. Per germline, CDR1 MNHNS and CDR2 SASEGT. This CDR3 contains 15 residues. The CDR3 nucleotides read TGTGCCAGCAGTGAAGGGAGGGAAGCTAATGAAAAACTGTTTTTT. The encoded protein is CASSEGREANEKLFF.

The chain combines TRBV25-1 with TRBJ1-1, with D tentatively TRBD1 (6 bases). Trimming left V 8 bases short and J 8 bases short, with 12 bases between. This CDR3 comprises 11 residues. Germline loops: CDR1 MGHDK, CDR2 SYGVNS. CDR3 sequence: CASELGTEAFF. The CDR3 nucleotides read TGTGCCAGCGAGTTGGGGACAGAAGCTTTCTTT.

To note about this clone: Being one base from a much bigger clone, this may be a read error. The rearrangement uses TRBV14 and TRBJ1-1; maybe TRBD1 (6 bases). The V end lost 4 bases, the J end lost 0 bases, and 9 bases lay between the germline ends. This CDR3 is 14 amino acids long. From germline, CDR1 is SGHDN and CDR2 FVKESK. Here the CDR3 DNA reads TGTGCCAGCAGCCGCCAGGGGATGAACACTGAAGCTTTCTTT. It encodes CASSRQGMNTEAFF.

The V gene is TRBV28, the J gene TRBJ2-7; 7 bases fit TRBD1. V lost 10 bases to trimming and J lost 2 bases; unmatched junction nucleotides: 11. This CDR3 is 14 amino acids long. Germline CDR1 is MDHEN and CDR2 is SYDVKM. CDR3 coding DNA: TGTGCCATTACCCCGGGACAGTATCCCTACGAGCAGTACTTC. The encoded protein is CAITPGQYPYEQYF.

The sample holds a few counts of this clone. The chain combines TRBV29-1 with TRBJ1-2; TRBD1 matches 8 bases. This CDR3 region has 15 residues. The J segment lost 4 bases and the V segment lost 0 bases, leaving 7 bases of the junction unmatched. Germline V CDR1 and CDR2: SQVTM, ANQGSEA. CDR3 in amino acids: CSVEDLRTGTYGYTF. In DNA form, the CDR3 reads TGCAGCGTTGAAGATCTAAGGACAGGGACCTATGGCTACACCTTC.

Only one count was recorded for this clone. V usage is TRBV7-9 and J usage is TRBJ2-1, with a possible D match to TRBD2 (6 bases). The V gene's germline CDR1 is SEHNR and CDR2 FQNEAQ (reference sequence). The CDR3 loop spans 16 amino acids. With 2 bases removed from V and 1 base from J, the gap between germline ends came to 12 bases. The CDR3 loop is CASSLSLAGSYNEQFF. CDR3 DNA: TGTGCCAGCAGCTTATCACTAGCTGGGTCCTACAATGAGCAGTTCTTC.

The chain links TRBV10-3 to TRBJ2-3, with a weak D call TRBD2 (5 bases). Germline-derived CDR1 and CDR2 are ENHRY and SYGVKD. V lost 6 bases to trimming and J lost 6 bases, with 22 bases between them. CDR3 size: 16 residues. The CDR3 here is CAISKEREGSRDTQYF. For the CDR3, the DNA is TGTGCCATCAGCAAGGAACGGGAAGGGTCCCGGGATACGCAGTATTTT.

This clone was seen a few times. The V and J genes are TRBV12-3 or TRBV12-4 and TRBJ2-1; maybe TRBD1 (6 bases). Trimming shortened V by 4 bases and J by 8 bases, and 12 bases separated the two germline ends. This CDR3 has 13 amino acids. The CDR3 is CASSYRVRHEQFF. In DNA form, the CDR3 reads TGTGCCAGCAGTTACAGGGTCAGGCATGAGCAGTTCTTC.

The chain is built from TRBV3-1 (or the pseudogene TRBV3-2) and TRBJ2-1; 12 bases align to TRBD2. The V and J ends lost 6 bases and 8 bases, in that order; junction bases with no gene match: 8. Looked up from germline, CDR1 is LGHDT and CDR2 is YNNKEL (reference sequence). This CDR3 has 15 residues. The CDR3 DNA reads as TGTGCCAGCAGACCGACTAGCGGGAGTATCTATGAGCAGTTCTTC. Amino acid sequence: CASRPTSGSIYEQFF.

This chain joins TRBV6-1 and TRBJ2-7, with 8 bases lining up with TRBD1. The CDR3 consists of 17 residues. Germline V CDR1 and CDR2: MNHNS, SASEGT. The V gene end was trimmed by 4 bases and the J gene end by 4 bases; junction bases not matched to a gene: 15. The CDR3 bases are TGTGCCAGCAGTGTACAGGACAGGGCGGAGGGGTGGTACGAGCAGTACTTC. Its translation: CASSVQDRAEGWYEQYF.

The V and J genes are TRBV15 and TRBJ2-6; TRBD2 is a possible D gene (6 bases). Looked up from germline, CDR1 is LNHNV and CDR2 is YYDKDF (reference sequence). V dropped 3 bases and J dropped 0 bases, with 9 bases sitting between them. The CDR3 extends over 16 amino acids. As DNA, the CDR3 is TGTGCCACCAGCAGGGGACTCGGCTCTGGGGCCAACGTCCTGACTTTC. As protein: CATSRGLGSGANVLTF.

This chain joins TRBV19 and TRBJ2-1, with TRBD2 as a possible D gene (6 bases). CDR3 length: 13 residues. V was shortened by 6 bases and J by 0 bases, with 6 bases between the two germline ends. Germline CDR1 LNHDA, CDR2 SQIVND (reference sequence). As DNA, the CDR3 is TGTGCCAGTAGCGGGAGCTCCTACAATGAGCAGTTCTTC. As protein: CASSGSSYNEQFF.

The chain is built from TRBV5-8 and TRBJ2-7, with TRBD2 identical over 7 bases. V lost 3 bases, J lost 2 bases, and 2 bases stayed unmatched. Germline values: CDR1 SGHTS, CDR2 YDEGEE. The CDR3 is made up of 13 amino acids. CDR3 in DNA: TGTGCCAGCAGCTGGGGGACTACCTACGAGCAGTACTTC. It specifies CASSWGTTYEQYF.

This chain links TRBV4-1 with TRBJ1-1; 9 bases line up with TRBD1. CDR3 length: 14 amino acids. Germline trimming cut 4 bases from V and 4 bases from J; bases unmatched to any gene: 4. Germline CDR1 reads MGHRA; CDR2 reads YSYEKL. CDR3 region: CASSPDRGFTEAFF. CDR3 DNA sequence: TGCGCCAGCAGCCCAGACAGGGGGTTCACTGAAGCTTTCTTT.

The V and J genes are TRBV5-1 and TRBJ2-7; D not certain. Germline loops: CDR1 SGHRS, CDR2 YFSETQ. The CDR3 is 13 amino acids. Trimming stripped 0 bases from V and 4 bases from J, with 8 bases between. The DNA for the CDR3 is TGCGCCAGCAGCTTGGCGTCGGGTTACGAGCAGTACTTC. The encoded protein is CASSLASGYEQYF.

J is TRBJ2-5 and V is TRBV7-2; 9 bases line up with TRBD2. There are 14 residues in the CDR3. The V and J ends lost 2 bases and 9 bases, in that order; junction bases with no gene match: 7. Germline assignment: CDR1 SGHTA and CDR2 FQGNSA. CDR3 region: CASSLLAGQGAQYF. CDR3 DNA: TGTGCCAGCAGCTTACTAGCGGGGCAAGGGGCCCAGTACTTC.